The next 32 T cell receptor beta chains were all read from a single sample in a study of T cells in localized non-small cell lung cancer. Measured with immunoSEQ multiplex PCR; TCRdb has only the in-frame clones, and not every one. The sample consists of about 76,000 clones, less than 85% of them appearing once. Sequenced here: peripheral blood, sampled before any cancer treatment. These receptors came from a female donor over 55 with stage I lung adenocarcinoma.

This chain connects TRBV4-1 to TRBJ2-5, with a tentative D call TRBD1 (5 bases). The germline V gene has CDR1 MGHRA and CDR2 YSYEKL. This CDR3 comprises 15 residues. V was pared by 0 bases and J by 4 bases, with 12 bases between. Written as DNA, the CDR3 is TGCGCCAGCAGCCAAGAAGGGGATCGGCGAGAGACCCAGTACTTC. Protein: CASSQEGDRRETQYF.

The rearrangement links TRBV5-1 to TRBJ2-7; D is unresolved. From germline, CDR1 is SGHRS and CDR2 YFSETQ. The CDR3 loop spans 13 amino acids. V lost 1 base to trimming and J lost 2 bases, with 7 bases between them. Here the CDR3 reads CASSLFQTYEQYF. CDR3 coding DNA: TGCGCCAGCAGCTTGTTCCAGACCTACGAGCAGTACTTC.

The rearrangement uses TRBV28 and TRBJ2-1; D is perhaps TRBD2 (5 bases). This CDR3 has 13 amino acids. Looked up from germline, CDR1 is MDHEN and CDR2 is SYDVKM. V was pared by 6 bases and J by 3 bases, with 9 bases between. CDR3: CASSADFYNEQFF. CDR3 bases: TGTGCCAGCAGCGCGGACTTCTACAATGAGCAGTTCTTC.

The chain recombines TRBV5-1 with TRBJ2-3, with 8 bases fitting TRBD1. Germline V CDR1 and CDR2: SGHRS, YFSETQ. V was pared by 0 bases and J by 4 bases, with 4 bases of the junction left unmatched. The CDR3 spans 15 residues. The CDR3 bases are TGCGCCAGCAGCTTGGGAGGACAGGGCGCAGATACGCAGTATTTT. It translates to CASSLGGQGADTQYF.

The chain employs TRBV11-3 and TRBJ1-1, with TRBD1 matching 7 bases. Germline CDR1 and CDR2: SGHNT and YENEEA. V dropped 4 bases and J dropped 1; count of bases not matched to a gene: 0. The CDR3 runs 13 residues. CDR3 bases: TGTGCCAGCAGCTGGACAGGGAACACTGAAGCTTTCTTT. Translating gives CASSWTGNTEAFF.

This clone came up a few times. The chain has TRBV6-6 and TRBJ1-2; D perhaps matches TRBD1 (5 bases). This CDR3 comprises 13 residues. The germline CDR1 and CDR2 sequences are MNHNY and SVGAGI (reference sequence). Deletions cut 10 bases from V and 0 bases from J, with 12 bases between. CDR3 region: CAISRGANYGYTF. DNA for the CDR3: TGTGCCATCTCGCGAGGGGCTAACTATGGCTACACCTTC.

The J gene is TRBJ1-2, the V gene TRBV7-9; D possibly corresponds to TRBD1 (5 bases). The CDR3 is 13 residues long. Germline loops: CDR1 SEHNR, CDR2 FQNEAQ (reference sequence). V lost 6 bases and J 7 bases, leaving 15 bases between the germline ends. In DNA, the CDR3 is TGTGCCAGCAGACCCACCAGGGCGGGTGGCTACACCTTC. It yields the protein CASRPTRAGGYTF.

V and J are TRBV11-3 and TRBJ1-4; D unresolved. Trimming took 1 base from V and 0 from J, leaving 15 bases between them. The CDR3 has 18 amino acids. The V gene's germline CDR1 is SGHNT and CDR2 YENEEA. In DNA, the CDR3 is TGTGCCAGCAGCTTAGGCAGGTCCAGACCTGCAACTAATGAAAAACTGTTTTTT. This gives the protein CASSLGRSRPATNEKLFF.

This clone was detected only a few times. The chain has TRBV5-5 and TRBJ1-4, with D perhaps TRBD1 (6 bases). Deletions cut 5 bases from V and 7 bases from J, with 18 bases between. Germline V lookup: CDR1 SGHKS, CDR2 YYEKEE (reference sequence). This CDR3 has 15 amino acids. The CDR3 region is CASRSEWGAREKLFF. For the CDR3, the DNA is TGTGCCAGCAGAAGTGAGTGGGGGGCCCGTGAAAAACTGTTTTTT. The entire variable domain, with the rest obtained from reference TRBV5-5 and TRBJ1-4, is as follows: DAGVTQSPTHLIKTRGQQVTLRCSPISGHKSVSWYQQVLGQGPQFIFQYYEKEERGRGNFPDRFSARQFPNYSSELNVNALLLGDSALYLCASRSEWGAREKLFFGSGTQLSVL.

The V call is TRBV19, the J call TRBJ2-3; 9 bases align to TRBD2. CDR1 LNHDA and CDR2 SQIVND come from the germline V gene (reference sequence). CDR3 length: 19 amino acids. With V trimmed by 5 bases and J by 3 bases, 18 bases remained unmatched. The CDR3 sequence is CASSPREVLAGRRTDTQYF. Written as DNA, the CDR3 is TGTGCCAGTAGTCCCCGAGAAGTACTAGCGGGTAGAAGGACAGATACGCAGTATTTT.

The chain joins TRBV28 to TRBJ1-2, with D perhaps matching TRBD1 (5 bases). V shed 6 bases and J shed 8 bases, with 7 bases lying between them. Germline V lookup: CDR1 MDHEN, CDR2 SYDVKM. The CDR3 runs 10 residues. CDR3 amino acids: CASRQGGYTF. As DNA, the CDR3 is TGTGCCAGCAGGCAGGGAGGCTACACCTTC.

This clone was counted a single time. The chain employs TRBV4-1 and TRBJ1-1, with D possibly being TRBD1 (6 bases). This CDR3 contains 13 residues. The V gene lost 4 bases and the J gene lost 3 bases, with 9 bases spanning the gap. CDR1 is MGHRA, CDR2 YSYEKL, per germline. The CDR3: CASSRGLDTEAFF. CDR3 DNA: TGCGCCAGCAGCCGGGGGCTAGACACTGAAGCTTTCTTT.

The chain combines TRBV5-4 with TRBJ2-7, with D perhaps TRBD2 (6 bases). Germline assignment: CDR1 SGHNT and CDR2 YYREEE (reference sequence). The CDR3 sequence is 15 residues long. Trimming pared 3 bases from V and 0 bases from J, leaving 13 bases between. CDR3 in amino acids: CASSSAGSVSYEQYF. DNA of the CDR3: TGTGCCAGCAGCTCCGCGGGGAGCGTCTCCTACGAGCAGTACTTC.

This clone was observed a single time. The rearrangement joins TRBV4-1 to TRBJ2-1; 11 nucleotides agree with TRBD2. After removal of 1 base from V and 6 bases from J, the junction contained 17 bases not matched to a gene. CDR1 MGHRA and CDR2 YSYEKL come from the germline V gene. The CDR3 length is 20 residues. This CDR3 is CASSQVSASGGYWGSNEQFF. As DNA, the CDR3 is TGCGCCAGCAGCCAAGTCTCGGCTAGCGGGGGGTATTGGGGGTCCAATGAGCAGTTCTTC.

The gene calls are TRBV5-6 and TRBJ2-6; D might be TRBD2 (6 bases). Trimming left V 1 base short and J 0 bases short, with 11 bases between. The CDR3 length is 17 residues. The germline gives CDR1 SGHDT, CDR2 YYEEEE. In DNA form, the CDR3 reads TGTGCCAGCAGCTTGAAAGCGGGCCTCTCTGGGGCCAACGTCCTGACTTTC. This gives the protein CASSLKAGLSGANVLTF.

The genes are TRBV2 and TRBJ1-5; TRBD1 aligns across 8 bases. Germline-derived CDR1 and CDR2 are SNHLY and FYNNEI. The CDR3 runs 13 residues. Trimming took 5 bases from V and 5 from J; bases not matched to a gene: 2. The CDR3, as DNA: TGTGCCAGCAGTTCACAGGGGGATCAGCCCCAGCATTTT. This gives the protein CASSSQGDQPQHF. Complete variable domain (other parts from reference TRBV2 and TRBJ1-5): EPEVTQTPSHQVTQMGQEVILRCVPISNHLYFYWYRQILGQKVEFLVSFYNNEISEKSEIFDDQFSVERPDGSNFTLKIRSTKLEDSAMYFCASSSQGDQPQHFGDGTRLSIL.

V and J are TRBV7-3 and TRBJ2-1, with 10 bases that match TRBD2. V lost 4 bases to trimming and J lost 10 bases; unmatched junction nucleotides: 19. CDR1 SGHTA and CDR2 FQGTGA come from the germline V gene. This CDR3 has 18 residues. The CDR3 protein is CASSSIKGGTSVRVEQFF. CDR3 in DNA: TGTGCCAGCAGCTCCATCAAGGGGGGGACTAGCGTTCGGGTGGAGCAGTTCTTC.

V usage is TRBV6-1 and J usage is TRBJ2-7; possibly TRBD1 for D (6 bases). Germline V gene data show CDR1 as MNHNS and CDR2 as SASEGT. This CDR3 has 14 residues. V was pared by 1 base and J by 5 bases, with 12 bases between. CDR3 region: CASSEVGARNEQYF. DNA for the CDR3: TGTGCCAGCAGTGAAGTGGGGGCGAGGAACGAGCAGTACTTC.

The J gene is TRBJ2-5, the V gene TRBV19; maybe TRBD1 (6 bases). CDR1 and CDR2 from the germline V gene are LNHDA and SQIVND (reference sequence). V shed 1 base and J shed 3 bases, with 9 bases lying between them. The CDR3 consists of 14 residues. As DNA, the CDR3 is TGTGCCAGTAGTATAGGGACAGTTGAAGAGACCCAGTACTTC. It specifies CASSIGTVEETQYF.

V is TRBV5-1 and J is TRBJ2-5; 8 nucleotides line up with TRBD2. V shed 8 bases and J 2 bases; nucleotides not matched to a gene: 8. CDR1 and CDR2 from the germline V gene are SGHRS and YFSETQ. The CDR3 sequence is 14 residues long. The CDR3 reads CASTYSGDQETQYF. As DNA, the CDR3 is TGCGCCAGTACCTATAGCGGGGATCAAGAGACCCAGTACTTC.

The chain recombines TRBV4-1 with TRBJ2-5, with D possibly being TRBD1 or TRBD2 (5 bases each). Germline V CDR1 and CDR2: MGHRA, YSYEKL. The CDR3 has 17 residues. The V and J ends lost 4 bases and 4 bases respectively, with 22 bases between them. CDR3 loop: CASSLLVEQGGGETQYF. CDR3 sequence (DNA): TGCGCCAGCAGCCTACTGGTCGAGCAGGGTGGGGGAGAGACCCAGTACTTC.

There are a few counts of this clone. CDR3 amino acids: CASSLGQDNSPLHF. In DNA form, the CDR3 reads TGCGCCAGCAGCTTGGGCCAGGATAATTCACCCCTCCACTTT. V and J are TRBV5-1 and TRBJ1-6; D gene uncertain. CDR3 length: 14 amino acids. V shed 0 bases and J shed 5 bases, with 6 bases lying between them. Per germline, CDR1 SGHRS and CDR2 YFSETQ.

This clone showed up just a few times. The gene calls are TRBV6-5 and TRBJ2-7; a possible D gene is TRBD1 (5 bases). Germline CDR1 reads MNHEY; CDR2 reads SVGAGI. The CDR3 spans 11 residues. V lost 5 bases and J lost 6, with 8 bases in between. CDR3 amino acids: CASSQQGEQYF. CDR3 nucleotides: TGTGCCAGCAGTCAGCAGGGCGAGCAGTACTTC.

This chain joins TRBV9 and TRBJ2-2; 7 bases fit TRBD1. The V segment lost 3 bases and the J segment 6 bases; nucleotides outside the gene matches: 8. Germline-derived CDR1 and CDR2 are SGDLS and YYNGEE. This CDR3 contains 15 residues. The CDR3, as DNA: TGTGCCAGCAGCGGTGGACAGGTGGGGGCCGGGGAGCTGTTTTTT. It encodes CASSGGQVGAGELFF.

The chain carries TRBV4-2 and TRBJ2-1; D gene unclear. Deletions cut 0 bases from V and 0 bases from J, with 9 bases between. CDR3 length: 16 residues. From germline, CDR1 is LGHNA and CDR2 YNFKEQ. This CDR3 is CASSQDSDGSYNEQFF. In DNA, the CDR3 is TGTGCCAGCAGCCAAGATAGTGACGGCTCCTACAATGAGCAGTTCTTC.

V is TRBV11-1 and J is TRBJ2-1, with 13 bases identical to TRBD2. The J segment lost 9 bases and the V segment lost 11 bases, leaving 10 bases of the junction unmatched. CDR1 is SGHAT, CDR2 FQDESV, per germline (reference sequence). There are 14 residues in the CDR3. The CDR3 sequence is CAAKEGLAGFEQFF. CDR3 sequence (DNA): TGTGCCGCCAAGGAGGGACTAGCGGGGTTTGAGCAGTTCTTC.

This clone showed up just a few times. The chain links TRBV9 to TRBJ1-2; D is possibly TRBD1 (5 bases). The V gene lost 0 bases and the J gene lost 7 bases, with 10 bases spanning the gap. This CDR3 comprises 13 residues. Germline V gene sequence: CDR1 SGDLS, CDR2 YYNGEE. The CDR3 protein is CASSVEGWGGYTF. CDR3 sequence (DNA): TGTGCCAGCAGCGTAGAGGGGTGGGGTGGCTACACCTTC.

The V gene is TRBV11-3, the J gene TRBJ2-7, with D uncertain. In germline, CDR1 is SGHNT, CDR2 YENEEA. This CDR3 region has 12 residues. V gave up 0 bases and J gave up 4 bases, with 4 bases separating them. The CDR3 is CASSLDRYEQYF. CDR3 bases: TGTGCCAGCAGCTTAGATCGGTACGAGCAGTACTTC.

The V gene is TRBV7-7, the J gene TRBJ2-5; D is possibly TRBD1 or TRBD2 (5 bases each). Germline loops: CDR1 SSHAT, CDR2 FNYEAQ (reference sequence). The V and J ends lost 0 bases and 7 bases respectively, with 12 bases between them. CDR3 length equals 14 residues. CDR3 nucleotide sequence: TGTGCCAGCAGCTTAGCGTTCAATGGGGGGACCCAGTACTTC. It yields the protein CASSLAFNGGTQYF.

The genes are TRBV5-1 and TRBJ1-5; D remains ambiguous. The germline V and J ends were trimmed by 0 bases and 1 base, with 11 bases remaining between them. CDR1 and CDR2 (germline): SGHRS, YFSETQ. The CDR3 loop spans 16 amino acids. CDR3 sequence (DNA): TGCGCCAGCAGCTTGGGAGGGCTCGGAAGCAATCAGCCCCAGCATTTT. Encoded protein: CASSLGGLGSNQPQHF.

The rearrangement links TRBV5-1 to TRBJ2-1; 8 nucleotides align to TRBD2. Germline V gene data show CDR1 as SGHRS and CDR2 as YFSETQ. The length of the CDR3 is 15 residues. After removal of 3 bases from V and 7 bases from J, the junction contained 9 bases not matched to a gene. The CDR3 DNA is TGCGCCAGCAGCTCAACCGGGACTAGTAGGAATGAGCAGTTCTTC. It translates to CASSSTGTSRNEQFF.

There are a few counts of this clone. The J gene is TRBJ1-6, the V gene TRBV19; D remains ambiguous. Trimming stripped 1 base from V and 5 bases from J, with 15 bases between. The CDR3 runs 17 residues. Germline CDR1 and CDR2: LNHDA and SQIVND (reference sequence). The CDR3 region is CASSIGPPGGNNSPLHF. In DNA form, the CDR3 reads TGTGCCAGTAGTATAGGCCCCCCGGGAGGCAATAATTCACCCCTCCACTTT.